The rows below give T cell receptor beta chains drawn from one sample of a study of CD8+CD57+ T cells in acquired aplastic anemia. TCRdb ran MiXCR on the reads and lists one entry per CDR3 protein. This sample yields around 430,000 distinct CDR3 sequences, of which roughly a third are seen a single time; under 0.95% belongs to the top ten. Source material: sorted CD4+, CD8+, or CD8+CD57+ T cells (not recorded which) from PBMCs. All receptors derive from a human donor with aplastic anemia. Both conserved end residues are part of each CDR3. D genes are given only for firm matches. Where a row states a size, it is once, few, many or the class of an expanded clone; other rows omit it.

d_gene,v_gene,abundance,j_gene,CDR3aa,CDR3nt
TRBD2,TRBV20-1,NA,TRBJ2-7,CSARTLRLAANEQYF,TGCAGTGCTAGAACTTTACGACTAGCGGCAAACGAGCAGTACTTC
NA,TRBV14,many,TRBJ1-2,CASSLNHGGYTF,TGTGCCAGCAGCCTTAACCATGGTGGCTACACCTTC
NA,TRBV13,many,TRBJ1-2,CASSFSGHSYGYTF,TGTGCCAGCAGCTTTTCGGGGCACTCCTATGGCTACACCTTC
NA,TRBV20-1,few,TRBJ2-3,CSARDSRRATDTQYF,TGCAGTGCTAGAGATTCGAGGCGGGCGACAGATACGCAGTATTTT
TRBD2,TRBV20-1,few,TRBJ2-4,CSATPGLHQYF,TGCAGTGCTACGCCGGGACTACACCAGTACTTC
NA,TRBV7-8,many,TRBJ2-5,CASSLAWGRETQYF,TGTGCCAGCAGCTTAGCTTGGGGACGGGAGACCCAGTACTTC
NA,TRBV30,NA,TRBJ1-1,CAWSAGGLNTEAFF,TGTGCCTGGAGCGCCGGTGGGTTGAACACTGAAGCTTTCTTT
NA,TRBV20-1,many,TRBJ1-2,CSARDRGTPYGYTF,TGCAGTGCTAGAGATCGCGGCACTCCGTATGGCTACACCTTC
TRBD1,TRBV19,NA,TRBJ2-1,CASAQGAFRGQFF,TGTGCCAGTGCACAGGGGGCTTTTCGGGGGCAGTTCTTC
TRBD2,TRBV7-3,NA,TRBJ2-5,CASSSTSGGAWTQYF,TGTGCCAGCAGCTCGACTAGCGGGGGGGCCTGGACCCAGTACTTC
NA,TRBV6-1,few,TRBJ2-7,CASSDFKGYEQYF,TGTGCCAGCAGTGATTTCAAGGGGTACGAGCAGTACTTC
TRBD1,TRBV20-1,many,TRBJ1-6,CSATDRVSSPLHF,TGCAGTGCTACCGACAGGGTCAGCTCACCCCTCCACTTT
TRBD1,TRBV7-3,NA,TRBJ2-2,CASSLSFPTGQVPNTGELFF,TGTGCCAGCAGCTTATCGTTTCCGACGGGACAGGTACCGAACACCGGGGAGCTGTTTTTT
NA,TRBV20-1,NA,TRBJ2-1,CSARSTGLNEQFF,TGCAGTGCTAGAAGTACAGGGCTCAATGAGCAGTTCTTC
NA,TRBV2,many,TRBJ1-3,CASSVQGPGNTIYF,TGTGCCAGCAGCGTACAGGGACCCGGAAACACCATATATTTT
NA,TRBV20-1,NA,TRBJ2-6,CSARRRGLSGANVLTF,TGCAGTGCTAGACGCCGGGGACTCTCTGGGGCCAACGTCCTGACTTTC
NA,TRBV11-2,once,TRBJ2-3,CASSRRSWTSTDTQYF,TGTGCCAGCAGCCGCCGATCTTGGACTAGCACAGATACGCAGTATTTT
TRBD2,TRBV10-3,many,TRBJ2-2,CAISGGGAGTGELFF,TGTGCCATCAGTGGCGGGGGGGCCGGGACCGGGGAGCTGTTTTTT
TRBD1,TRBV19,few,TRBJ1-6,CAWAGQYNSPLHF,TGTGCCTGGGCGGGACAGTATAATTCACCCCTCCACTTT
NA,TRBV12-3/TRBV12-4,many,TRBJ2-5,CASRGRGETQYF,TGTGCCAGCAGGGGACGCGGAGAGACCCAGTACTTC
TRBD1,TRBV7-3,NA,TRBJ2-3,CASSPETGGRQYF,TGTGCCAGCAGCCCCGAGACAGGGGGGAGGCAGTATTTT
TRBD2,TRBV12-3/TRBV12-4,many,TRBJ2-7,CASSRSGVYEQYF,TGTGCCAGCAGTCGAAGCGGGGTGTACGAGCAGTACTTC
TRBD2,TRBV29-1,many,TRBJ2-1,CSAATSGGPAAQFF,TGCAGCGCAGCAACTAGCGGGGGGCCCGCGGCGCAGTTCTTC
NA,TRBV7-3,NA,TRBJ2-1,CASSLTTYNEQFF,TGTGCCAGCAGCTTAACGACCTACAATGAGCAGTTCTTC
TRBD1,TRBV2,few,TRBJ1-5,CASSLTGDSNQPQHF,TGTGCCAGCAGTTTAACAGGGGATAGCAATCAGCCCCAGCATTTT
NA,TRBV19,many,TRBJ1-6,CASSIDVQSYNSPLHF,TGTGCCAGTAGTATAGATGTCCAGAGCTATAATTCACCCCTCCACTTT
TRBD1,TRBV20-1,few,TRBJ1-1,CSADRGATEAFF,TGCAGTGCCGACAGGGGGGCCACTGAAGCTTTCTTT
NA,TRBV6-5,few,TRBJ1-6,CASSYGGSYNSPLHF,TGTGCCAGCAGTTACGGCGGTTCCTATAATTCACCCCTCCACTTT
NA,TRBV29-1,few,TRBJ1-5,CNVRQDSNQPQHF,TGCAACGTTAGGCAGGATAGCAATCAGCCCCAGCATTTT
NA,TRBV14,few,TRBJ2-5,CASSQALASETQYF,TGTGCCAGCAGCCAAGCCCTGGCTTCGGAGACCCAGTACTTC
NA,TRBV19,many,TRBJ1-1,CATSGDRSGDTEAFF,TGTGCCACCTCGGGCGACAGGTCGGGCGACACTGAAGCTTTCTTT
NA,TRBV6-5,many,TRBJ2-7,CASSYMWEQYF,TGTGCCAGCAGTTACATGTGGGAGCAGTACTTC
NA,TRBV11-2,few,TRBJ1-3,CASSLSSPPVSGNTIYF,TGTGCCAGCAGCTTATCCTCCCCCCCGGTCTCTGGAAACACCATATATTTT
NA,TRBV20-1,NA,TRBJ2-7,CSDPSSDF,TGCAGTGATCCGAGCAGTGACTTC
TRBD1,TRBV4-2,few,TRBJ1-1,CASSPRDRLLNTEAFF,TGTGCCAGCAGCCCCCGGGACAGATTATTGAACACTGAAGCTTTCTTT
NA,TRBV10-3,NA,TRBJ2-7,CAISGTAHTYEQYF,TGTGCCATCAGTGGGACAGCACACACCTACGAGCAGTACTTC
NA,TRBV10-2,many,TRBJ1-1,CASRRERSMNTEAFF,TGCGCCAGCAGAAGGGAACGGTCAATGAACACTGAAGCTTTCTTT
NA,TRBV7-3,many,TRBJ2-7,CASSVGADYEQYF,TGTGCCAGCAGTGTGGGGGCGGACTACGAGCAGTACTTC
NA,TRBV9,many,TRBJ2-5,CASSAGTQYPTQYF,TGTGCCAGCAGCGCCGGGACCCAATACCCGACCCAGTACTTC
NA,TRBV9,NA,TRBJ1-1,CASSHSSVIVLNTEAFF,TGTGCCAGCAGCCATTCCAGCGTTATTGTTTTGAACACTGAAGCTTTCTTT
TRBD1,TRBV10-3,many,TRBJ2-7,CAISESVTGTYEQYF,TGTGCCATCAGTGAGTCGGTGACAGGGACCTACGAGCAGTACTTC
TRBD1,TRBV10-3,NA,TRBJ1-3,CASRNDRGSNTIYF,TGTGCCAGCAGAAACGACAGGGGGTCAAACACCATATATTTT
NA,TRBV6-1,few,TRBJ2-7,CASNNRDYEQYF,TGTGCCAGCAATAATAGGGACTACGAGCAGTACTTC
TRBD2,TRBV7-6,many,TRBJ2-1,CASSRSGGARDEQFF,TGTGCCAGCAGCCGTAGCGGGGGGGCAAGGGATGAGCAGTTCTTC
NA,TRBV15,many,TRBJ2-7,CATSRDAPDLSSEQYF,TGTGCCACCAGCAGAGATGCGCCAGATCTTTCCTCCGAGCAGTACTTC
NA,TRBV7-8,many,TRBJ1-1,CASSLEGTTEAFF,TGTGCCAGCAGCTTAGAGGGCACCACTGAAGCTTTCTTT
NA,TRBV19,many,TRBJ1-6,CASSIDPGRISPLHF,TGTGCCAGTAGTATAGATCCCGGCCGGATTTCACCCCTCCACTTT
NA,TRBV5-4,NA,TRBJ2-3,CASSLAGPSTDTQYF,TGTGCCAGCAGCTTGGCCGGACCTAGCACAGATACGCAGTATTTT
NA,TRBV19,many,TRBJ2-7,CASSMGVGQSSYEQYF,TGTGCCAGTAGTATGGGGGTGGGACAAAGCTCCTACGAGCAGTACTTC
NA,TRBV5-1,many,TRBJ2-6,CASSAGGQWANVLTF,TGCGCCAGCAGCGCGGGGGGACAGTGGGCCAACGTCCTGACTTTC
NA,TRBV7-2,few,TRBJ2-6,CASSLNRYSGANVLTF,TGTGCCAGCAGCTTAAACCGGTACTCTGGGGCCAACGTCCTGACTTTC
TRBD1,TRBV7-2,few,TRBJ2-1,CASSQRQGYNEQFF,TGTGCCAGCAGCCAAAGACAGGGTTACAATGAGCAGTTCTTC
TRBD2,TRBV9,many,TRBJ2-3,CASSEGLPTDTQYF,TGTGCCAGCAGCGAGGGACTACCCACAGATACGCAGTATTTT
NA,TRBV2,many,TRBJ2-7,CASRWQGGEQYF,TGTGCCAGCAGATGGCAGGGTGGCGAGCAGTACTTC
NA,TRBV5-1,few,TRBJ1-1,CASSRQVQNTEAFF,TGCGCCAGCAGCCGACAGGTTCAGAACACTGAAGCTTTCTTT
NA,TRBV7-6,few,TRBJ1-4,CASSEMGATNEKLFF,TGTGCCAGCAGCGAGATGGGGGCCACTAATGAAAAACTGTTTTTT
NA,TRBV5-5,NA,TRBJ1-5,CASSLLEVNQPQHF,TGTGCCAGCAGCTTGTTGGAAGTCAATCAGCCCCAGCATTTT
NA,TRBV4-3,few,TRBJ1-2,CASSQEGRGAYGYTF,TGCGCCAGCAGCCAAGAGGGCAGGGGTGCCTATGGCTACACCTTC
TRBD1,TRBV20-1,NA,TRBJ2-3,CSARWGQGPDTQYF,TGCAGTGCTAGATGGGGACAGGGCCCAGATACGCAGTATTTT
NA,TRBV7-6,once,TRBJ1-2,CASSLRSGSNYGYTF,TGTGCCAGCAGCTTAAGGTCTGGGTCTAACTATGGCTACACCTTC